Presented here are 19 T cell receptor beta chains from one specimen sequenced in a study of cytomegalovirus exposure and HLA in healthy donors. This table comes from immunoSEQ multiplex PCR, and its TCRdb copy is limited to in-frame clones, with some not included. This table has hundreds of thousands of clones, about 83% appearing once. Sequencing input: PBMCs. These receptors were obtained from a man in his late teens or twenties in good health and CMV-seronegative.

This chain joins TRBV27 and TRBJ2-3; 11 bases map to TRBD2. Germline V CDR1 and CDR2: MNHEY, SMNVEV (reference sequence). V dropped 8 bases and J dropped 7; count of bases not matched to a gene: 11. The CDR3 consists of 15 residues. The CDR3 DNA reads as TGTGCCAGCCGCTGGGGGACTAGCGGCATAAATACGCAGTATTTT. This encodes CASRWGTSGINTQYF.

The CDR3 spells CASSQIVGGRRGWEQYF. DNA for the CDR3: TGTGCCAGCAGCCAAATTGTGGGGGGACGGAGGGGATGGGAGCAGTACTTC. The chain uses TRBV27 and TRBJ2-7, with D maybe TRBD2 (6 bases). Trimming removed 6 bases from V and 7 bases from J, with 28 bases in between. The CDR3 extends over 17 amino acids. Germline CDR1 reads MNHEY; CDR2 reads SMNVEV (reference sequence).

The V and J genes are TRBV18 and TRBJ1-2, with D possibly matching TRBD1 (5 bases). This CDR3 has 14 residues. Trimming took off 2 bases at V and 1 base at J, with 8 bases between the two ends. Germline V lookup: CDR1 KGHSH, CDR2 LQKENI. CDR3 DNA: TGTGCCAGCTCACCAGCGCAGGGTAACTATGGCTACACCTTC. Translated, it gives CASSPAQGNYGYTF.

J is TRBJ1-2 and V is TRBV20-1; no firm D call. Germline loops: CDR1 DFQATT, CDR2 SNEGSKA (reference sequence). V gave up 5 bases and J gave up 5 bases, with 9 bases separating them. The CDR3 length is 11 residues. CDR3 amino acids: CSAPRGYGYTF. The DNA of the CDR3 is TGCAGTGCTCCGCGAGGGTATGGCTACACCTTC.

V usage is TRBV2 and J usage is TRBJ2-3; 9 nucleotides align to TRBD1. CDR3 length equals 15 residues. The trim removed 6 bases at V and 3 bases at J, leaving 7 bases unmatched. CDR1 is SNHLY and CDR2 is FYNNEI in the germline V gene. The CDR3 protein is CASSQDRGETDTQYF. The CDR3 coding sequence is TGTGCCAGCAGCCAGGACAGGGGAGAGACAGATACGCAGTATTTT. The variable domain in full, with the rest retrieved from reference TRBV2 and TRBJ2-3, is EPEVTQTPSHQVTQMGQEVILRCVPISNHLYFYWYRQILGQKVEFLVSFYNNEISEKSEIFDDQFSVERPDGSNFTLKIRSTKLEDSAMYFCASSQDRGETDTQYFGPGTRLTVL.

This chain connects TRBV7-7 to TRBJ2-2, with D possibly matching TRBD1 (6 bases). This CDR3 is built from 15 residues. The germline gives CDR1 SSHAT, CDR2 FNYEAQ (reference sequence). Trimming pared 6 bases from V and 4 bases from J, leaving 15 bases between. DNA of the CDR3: TGTGCCAGCAGTCCCAGGTTAGGGGGCACCGGGGAGCTGTTTTTT. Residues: CASSPRLGGTGELFF.

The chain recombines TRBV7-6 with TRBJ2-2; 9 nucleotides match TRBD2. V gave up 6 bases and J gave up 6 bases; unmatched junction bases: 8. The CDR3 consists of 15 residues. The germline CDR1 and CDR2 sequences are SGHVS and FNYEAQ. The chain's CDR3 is CASSSPSGKSGELFF. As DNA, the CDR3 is TGTGCCAGCAGTTCCCCTAGCGGGAAATCCGGGGAGCTGTTTTTT.

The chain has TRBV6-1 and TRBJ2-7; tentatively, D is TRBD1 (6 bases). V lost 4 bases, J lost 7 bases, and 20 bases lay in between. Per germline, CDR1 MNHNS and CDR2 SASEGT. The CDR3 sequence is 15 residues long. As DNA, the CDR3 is TGTGCCAGCAGTGTAGTAAGGACAGAACTGGGAGAGCAGTACTTC. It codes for CASSVVRTELGEQYF.

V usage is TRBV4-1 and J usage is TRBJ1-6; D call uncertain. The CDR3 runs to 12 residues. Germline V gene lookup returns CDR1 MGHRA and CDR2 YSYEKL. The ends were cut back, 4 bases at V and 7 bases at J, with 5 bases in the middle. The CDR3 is CASSPQNSPLHF. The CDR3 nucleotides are TGCGCCAGCAGCCCCCAGAATTCACCCCTCCACTTT.

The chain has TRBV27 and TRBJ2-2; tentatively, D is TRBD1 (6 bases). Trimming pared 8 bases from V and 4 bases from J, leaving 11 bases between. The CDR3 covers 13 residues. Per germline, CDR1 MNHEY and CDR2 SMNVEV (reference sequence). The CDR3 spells CASGLRGTGELFF. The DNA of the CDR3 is TGTGCCAGCGGCCTCAGGGGCACCGGGGAGCTGTTTTTT.

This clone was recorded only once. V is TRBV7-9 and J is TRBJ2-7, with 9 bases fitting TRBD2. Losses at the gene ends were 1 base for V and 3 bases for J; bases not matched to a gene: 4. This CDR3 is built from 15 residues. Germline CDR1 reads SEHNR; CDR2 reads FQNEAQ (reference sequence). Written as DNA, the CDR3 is TGTGCCAGCAGCTTAGGGCGACTAGCGGACTACGAGCAGTACTTC. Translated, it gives CASSLGRLADYEQYF.

The CDR3 protein is CASSGLATSTDTQYF. The CDR3 region has the DNA TGTGCCAGCAGCGGACTAGCCACTAGCACAGATACGCAGTATTTT. V gene TRBV7-9 combines with J gene TRBJ2-3; 8 bases line up with TRBD2. Germline CDR1 SEHNR, CDR2 FQNEAQ (reference sequence). Germline trimming cut 5 bases from V and 0 bases from J; bases unmatched to any gene: 4. This CDR3 is built from 15 residues.

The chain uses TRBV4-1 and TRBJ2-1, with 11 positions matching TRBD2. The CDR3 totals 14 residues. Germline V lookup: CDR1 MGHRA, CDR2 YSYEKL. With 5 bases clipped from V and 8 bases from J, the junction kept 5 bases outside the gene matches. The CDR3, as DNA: TGCGCCAGCAGCTCTAGCGGGGGGTCGTATGAGCAGTTCTTC. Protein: CASSSSGGSYEQFF.

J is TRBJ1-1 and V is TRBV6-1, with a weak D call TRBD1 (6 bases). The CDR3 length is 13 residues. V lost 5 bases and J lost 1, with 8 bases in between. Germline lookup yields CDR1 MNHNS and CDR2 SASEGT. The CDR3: CASSLQGNTEAFF. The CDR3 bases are TGTGCCAGCAGTTTACAGGGGAACACTGAAGCTTTCTTT.

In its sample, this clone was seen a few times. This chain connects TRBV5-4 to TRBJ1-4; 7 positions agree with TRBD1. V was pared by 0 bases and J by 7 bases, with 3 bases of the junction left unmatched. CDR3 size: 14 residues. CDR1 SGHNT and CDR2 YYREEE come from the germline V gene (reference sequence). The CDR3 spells CASSLDRGSEKLFF. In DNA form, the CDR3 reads TGTGCCAGCAGCTTGGACAGGGGTTCTGAAAAACTGTTTTTT.

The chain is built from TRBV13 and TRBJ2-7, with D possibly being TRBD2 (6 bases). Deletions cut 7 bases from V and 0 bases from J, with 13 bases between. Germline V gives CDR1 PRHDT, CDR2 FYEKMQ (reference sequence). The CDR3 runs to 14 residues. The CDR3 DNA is TGTGCCAGCATTCGGAGGGCGGGCTCCTACGAGCAGTACTTC. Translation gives CASIRRAGSYEQYF.

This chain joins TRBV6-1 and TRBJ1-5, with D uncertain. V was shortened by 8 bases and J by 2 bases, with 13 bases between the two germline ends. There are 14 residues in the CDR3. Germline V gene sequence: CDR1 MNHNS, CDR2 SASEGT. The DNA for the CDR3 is TGTGCCAGCGCGGAGGGTAATGGCAATCAGCCCCAGCATTTT. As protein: CASAEGNGNQPQHF.

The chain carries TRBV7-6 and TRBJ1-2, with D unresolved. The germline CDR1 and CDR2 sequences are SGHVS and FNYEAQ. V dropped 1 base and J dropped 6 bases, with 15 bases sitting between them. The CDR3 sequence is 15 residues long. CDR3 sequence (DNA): TGTGCCAGCAGCTTAGGGCAGGCGCCCCCCAATGGCTACACCTTC. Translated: CASSLGQAPPNGYTF.

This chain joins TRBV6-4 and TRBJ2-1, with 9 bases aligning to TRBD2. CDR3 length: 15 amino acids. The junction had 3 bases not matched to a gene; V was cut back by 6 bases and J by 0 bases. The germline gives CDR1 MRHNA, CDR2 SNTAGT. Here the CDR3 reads CASRPTSGSYNEQFF. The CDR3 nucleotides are TGTGCCAGCAGGCCGACTAGCGGCTCCTACAATGAGCAGTTCTTC.